What follows are 14 T cell receptor beta chains derived from one specimen sequenced in a study of blood T cells in healthy people across ages (dated by TCRdb to between 2014 and 2017). Libraries were built with 5' RACE. Sequenced on an Illumina HiSeq 2500. The second PCR ran for about 7 to 11 cycles and used a J-beta primer mix along with a sample-barcoded 5' primer. TCRdb took the public reads, trimmed them with fastp at Q25, ran MiXCR for clone calling and kept in-frame beta chains. Identical CDR3 proteins give one entry, which carries the most common genes and DNA. This sample is represented by about 800,000 distinct CDR3 sequences; around half of them were singletons. The ten largest clonotypes hold around a sixth of the sample. The sequenced sample consisted of blood. The receptors originated from a man older than 75 in good health.

The V call is TRBV29-1, the J call TRBJ1-2; 7 nucleotides match TRBD1. This CDR3 has 11 residues. Germline V gene data show CDR1 as SQVTM and CDR2 as ANQGSEA. The junction had 6 bases not matched to a gene; V was cut back by 4 bases and J by 10 bases. For the CDR3, the DNA is TGCAGCGTTGGACAGGGTGCTGACTACACCTTC. Translation: CSVGQGADYTF.

This clonotype came up a few times. The rearrangement links TRBV20-1 to TRBJ1-5, with TRBD1 matching over 9 bases. Germline-derived CDR1 and CDR2 are DFQATT and SNEGSKA (reference sequence). The J segment lost 0 bases and the V segment lost 3 bases, leaving 12 bases of the junction unmatched. CDR3 length equals 18 residues. The DNA of the CDR3 is TGCAGTGCTAGGTTAGGGACAGGGTCCCTTTATAGCAATCAGCCCCAGCATTTT. Translation: CSARLGTGSLYSNQPQHF.

This clonotype was observed a few times. J is TRBJ2-1 and V is TRBV11-2; 12 bases align to TRBD2. The CDR3 is made up of 19 amino acids. V lost 1 base and J lost 0; bases outside the gene matches: 7. In germline, CDR1 is SGHAT, CDR2 FQNNGV. CDR3: CASSLGTSGTYSSYNEQFF. The CDR3 DNA reads TGTGCCAGCAGCTTAGGGACTAGCGGGACTTACAGCTCCTACAATGAGCAGTTCTTC. Complete variable domain (other parts from reference TRBV11-2 and TRBJ2-1): EAGVAQSPRYKIIEKRQSVAFWCNPISGHATLYWYQQILGQGPKLLIQFQNNGVVDDSQLPKDRFSAERLKGVDSTLKIQPAKLEDSAVYLCASSLGTSGTYSSYNEQFFGPGTRLTVL.

The chain is built from TRBV20-1 and TRBJ2-7, with 11 bases matching TRBD2. The V gene's germline CDR1 is DFQATT and CDR2 SNEGSKA (reference sequence). The V gene end was trimmed by 6 bases and the J gene end by 2 bases; junction bases not matched to a gene: 12. The CDR3 loop spans 16 amino acids. CDR3 region: CSATPQGLADAYEQYF. Written as DNA, the CDR3 is TGCAGTGCCACTCCCCAGGGACTAGCGGACGCCTACGAGCAGTACTTC.

The rearrangement uses TRBV7-2 and TRBJ2-1; TRBD2 aligns across 8 bases. The germline V gene encodes CDR1 SGHTA and CDR2 FQGNSA. The CDR3 is 16 residues long. J gave up 8 bases and V 0 bases, and 9 bases lay outside the gene matches. In DNA, the CDR3 is TGTGCCAGCAGCTTAGCCAAGTCGGGGGGGAACGATGAGCAGTTCTTC. It specifies CASSLAKSGGNDEQFF.

The chain uses TRBV10-3 and TRBJ2-7, with D uncertain. Trimming shortened V by 9 bases and J by 1 base, and 13 bases separated the two germline ends. There are 13 residues in the CDR3. In germline, CDR1 is ENHRY, CDR2 SYGVKD. The CDR3, as DNA: TGTGCCATTCGACAAGCCGGTTCCTACGAGCAGTACTTC. This translates into CAIRQAGSYEQYF.

The genes are TRBV20-1 and TRBJ2-3, with 11 nucleotides matching TRBD2. CDR1 is DFQATT and CDR2 is SNEGSKA in the germline V gene (reference sequence). V shed 3 bases and J 2 bases; nucleotides not matched to a gene: 10. This CDR3 comprises 17 residues. DNA for the CDR3: TGCAGTGCTAGCTTTTGGGCTAGCGGGAGGATCACAGATACGCAGTATTTT. Translating gives CSASFWASGRITDTQYF.

V is TRBV3-1 and J is TRBJ1-1, with D possibly TRBD1 on 5 matching bases. The CDR3 sequence is 13 residues long. V lost 4 bases to trimming and J lost 5 bases, with 11 bases between them. Germline V CDR1 and CDR2: LGHDT, YNNKEL (reference sequence). The CDR3 DNA follows: TGTGCCAGCAGCCCTTCCAGGGTAACTGAAGCTTTCTTT. It codes for CASSPSRVTEAFF.

The DNA for the CDR3 is TGTGCCAGCAGTGATAAATTGGGGGGGACTGAAGCTTTCTTT. It yields the protein CASSDKLGGTEAFF. The chain combines TRBV2 with TRBJ1-1; D might be TRBD1 (5 bases). The V gene's germline CDR1 is SNHLY and CDR2 FYNNEI. This CDR3 is built from 14 residues. The V and J ends lost 3 bases and 5 bases respectively, with 13 bases between them.

The rearrangement links TRBV11-2 to TRBJ2-3, with D maybe TRBD2 (5 bases). V lost 1 base and J 4 bases, leaving 15 bases between the germline ends. Germline assignment: CDR1 SGHAT and CDR2 FQNNGV. The CDR3 contains 16 residues. CDR3 loop: CASSLGLVSEADTQYF. CDR3 in DNA: TGTGCCAGCAGCTTAGGCCTGGTTAGCGAGGCAGATACGCAGTATTTT.

The gene calls are TRBV4-2 and TRBJ1-6; 11 bases fit TRBD1. CDR3 length: 15 amino acids. The germline V gene has CDR1 LGHNA and CDR2 YNFKEQ. V lost 3 bases to trimming and J lost 8 bases; unmatched junction nucleotides: 3. The CDR3 coding sequence is TGTGCCAGCAGCCAGGACAGGGGGCGAGATTCACCCCTCCACTTT. Protein: CASSQDRGRDSPLHF.

This chain uses TRBV20-1 with TRBJ2-3, with D tentatively TRBD1 (6 bases). This CDR3 is 15 amino acids long. The germline V gene encodes CDR1 DFQATT and CDR2 SNEGSKA (reference sequence). The V end was cut by 0 bases, the J end by 1 base, with 11 bases between. CDR3 sequence reads: CSARDGTGRTDTQYF. The CDR3 DNA sequence: TGCAGTGCTAGAGATGGCACAGGGCGCACAGATACGCAGTATTTT.

This clonotype occurred many times. The chain employs TRBV15 and TRBJ2-7; D is uncertain. This CDR3 spans 15 amino acids. Germline V gene data show CDR1 as LNHNV and CDR2 as YYDKDF (reference sequence). Trimming left V 4 bases short and J 3 bases short, with 16 bases between. The CDR3: CATSTDLGPNYEQYF. The CDR3 DNA follows: TGTGCCACCAGCACAGACTTAGGACCTAACTACGAGCAGTACTTC.

This clonotype has at least ten counts. The chain is built from TRBV4-2 and TRBJ2-1; the D gene could be TRBD1 or TRBD2 (6 bases each). There are 16 residues in the CDR3. Trimming cost V 1 base and J 4 bases, with 14 bases left between them. Germline V lookup: CDR1 LGHNA, CDR2 YNFKEQ. CDR3 DNA: TGTGCCAGCAGCCAAGGAAGGACTACAGGGTACAATGAGCAGTTCTTC. It is translated as CASSQGRTTGYNEQFF.